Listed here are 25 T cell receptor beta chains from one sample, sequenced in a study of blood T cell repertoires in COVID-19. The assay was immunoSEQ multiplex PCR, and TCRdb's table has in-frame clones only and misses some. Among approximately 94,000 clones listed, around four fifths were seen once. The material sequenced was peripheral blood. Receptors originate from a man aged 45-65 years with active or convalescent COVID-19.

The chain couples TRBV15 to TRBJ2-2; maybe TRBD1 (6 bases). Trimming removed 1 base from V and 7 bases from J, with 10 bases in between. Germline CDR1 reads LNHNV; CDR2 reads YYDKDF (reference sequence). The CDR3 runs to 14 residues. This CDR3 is CATSRVTGHGELFF. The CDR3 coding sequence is TGTGCCACCAGCAGAGTCACAGGGCACGGGGAGCTGTTTTTT.

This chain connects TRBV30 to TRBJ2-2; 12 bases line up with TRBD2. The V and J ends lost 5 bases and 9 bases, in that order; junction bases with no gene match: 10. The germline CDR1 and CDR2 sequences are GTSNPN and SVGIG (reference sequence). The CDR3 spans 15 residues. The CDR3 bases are TGTGCCTGGGGGCCCCTAGCGGGAGGGCCCCGGGAGCTGTTTTTT. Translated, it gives CAWGPLAGGPRELFF.

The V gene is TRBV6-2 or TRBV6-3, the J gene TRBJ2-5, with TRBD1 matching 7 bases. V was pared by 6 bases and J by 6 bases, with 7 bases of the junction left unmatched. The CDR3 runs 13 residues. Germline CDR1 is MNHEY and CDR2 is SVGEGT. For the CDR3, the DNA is TGTGCCAGCAGCCACAAGAGGGGGCAGACCCAGTACTTC. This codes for CASSHKRGQTQYF.

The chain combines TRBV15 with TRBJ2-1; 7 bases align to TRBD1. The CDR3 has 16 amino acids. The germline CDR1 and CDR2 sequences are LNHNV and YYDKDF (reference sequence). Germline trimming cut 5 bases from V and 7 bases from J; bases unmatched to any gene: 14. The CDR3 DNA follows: TGTGCCACCAGCGGAAGTTGGACAGGTACACGGAATGAGCAGTTCTTC. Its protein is CATSGSWTGTRNEQFF.

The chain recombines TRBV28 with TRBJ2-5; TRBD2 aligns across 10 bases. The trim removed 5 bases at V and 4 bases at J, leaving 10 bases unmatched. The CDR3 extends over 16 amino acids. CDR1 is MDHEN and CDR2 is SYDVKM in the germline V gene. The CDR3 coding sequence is TGTGCCAGCAGTCGAAATCTAGCGGGGGACCGAGAGACCCAGTACTTC. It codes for CASSRNLAGDRETQYF.

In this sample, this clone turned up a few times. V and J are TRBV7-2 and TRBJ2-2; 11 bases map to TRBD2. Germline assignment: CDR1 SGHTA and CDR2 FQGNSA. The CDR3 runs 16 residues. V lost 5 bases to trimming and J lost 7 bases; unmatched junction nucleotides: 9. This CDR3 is CASSQLAGEVVGELFF. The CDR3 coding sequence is TGTGCCAGCAGCCAACTAGCGGGAGAAGTTGTCGGGGAGCTGTTTTTT.

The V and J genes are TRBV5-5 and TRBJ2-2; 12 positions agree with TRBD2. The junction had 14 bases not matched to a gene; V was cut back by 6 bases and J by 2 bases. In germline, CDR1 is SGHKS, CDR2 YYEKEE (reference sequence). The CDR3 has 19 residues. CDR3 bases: TGTGCCAGCACCCTGGAACAGAGGACTAGCGGGGCTAACACCGGGGAGCTGTTTTTT. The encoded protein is CASTLEQRTSGANTGELFF.

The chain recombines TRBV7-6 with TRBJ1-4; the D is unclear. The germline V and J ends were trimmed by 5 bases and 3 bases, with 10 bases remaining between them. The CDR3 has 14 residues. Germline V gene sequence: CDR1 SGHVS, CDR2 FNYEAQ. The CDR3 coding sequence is TGTGCCAGCAGCCCCCTGGGAGCTAATGAAAAACTGTTTTTT. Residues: CASSPLGANEKLFF.

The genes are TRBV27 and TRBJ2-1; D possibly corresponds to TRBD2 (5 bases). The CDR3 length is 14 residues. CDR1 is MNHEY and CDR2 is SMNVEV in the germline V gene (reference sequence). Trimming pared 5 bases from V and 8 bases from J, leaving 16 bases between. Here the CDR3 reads CASSIYPEAYEQFF. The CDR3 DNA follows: TGTGCCAGCAGTATTTACCCGGAGGCCTATGAGCAGTTCTTC.

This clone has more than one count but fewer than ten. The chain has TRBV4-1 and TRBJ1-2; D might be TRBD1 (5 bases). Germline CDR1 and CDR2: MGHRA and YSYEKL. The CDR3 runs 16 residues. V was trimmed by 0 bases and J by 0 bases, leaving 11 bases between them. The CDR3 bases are TGCGCCAGCAGCCAAGAAGGGGCGGATCCTAACTATGGCTACACCTTC. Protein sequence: CASSQEGADPNYGYTF.

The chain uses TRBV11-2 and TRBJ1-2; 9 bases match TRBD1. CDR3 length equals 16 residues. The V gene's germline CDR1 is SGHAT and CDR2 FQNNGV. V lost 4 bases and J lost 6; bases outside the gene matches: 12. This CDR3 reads CASSSRTQDRGHGYTF. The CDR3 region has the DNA TGTGCCAGCAGCTCGAGAACCCAGGACAGGGGTCATGGCTACACCTTC.

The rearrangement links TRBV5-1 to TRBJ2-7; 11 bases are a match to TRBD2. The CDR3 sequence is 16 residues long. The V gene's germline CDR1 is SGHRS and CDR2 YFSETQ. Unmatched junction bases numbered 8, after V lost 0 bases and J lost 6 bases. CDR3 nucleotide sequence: TGCGCCAGCAGCTTGGGACTTAGCGGGAGGGCCGGCGAGCAGTACTTC. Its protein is CASSLGLSGRAGEQYF.

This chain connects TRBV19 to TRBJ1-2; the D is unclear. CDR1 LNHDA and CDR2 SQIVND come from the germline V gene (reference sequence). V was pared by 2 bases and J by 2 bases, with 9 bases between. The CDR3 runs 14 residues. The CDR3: CASSIPGENYGYTF. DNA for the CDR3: TGTGCCAGTAGTATACCCGGGGAAAACTATGGCTACACCTTC.

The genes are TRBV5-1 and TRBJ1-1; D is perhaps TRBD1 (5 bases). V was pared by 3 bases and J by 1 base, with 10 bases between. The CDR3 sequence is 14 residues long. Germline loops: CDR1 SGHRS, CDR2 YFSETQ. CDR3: CASSSQGTNTEAFF. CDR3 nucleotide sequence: TGCGCCAGCAGCTCGCAGGGAACGAACACTGAAGCTTTCTTT.

This CDR3 is CASSGSGLLAGNTIYF. The CDR3 nucleotides read TGCGCCAGCAGCGGATCGGGACTTTTGGCAGGAAACACCATATATTTT. The V and J genes are TRBV5-1 and TRBJ1-3, with D possibly TRBD1 on 5 matching bases. The CDR3 is 16 amino acids. Germline values: CDR1 SGHRS, CDR2 YFSETQ. V shed 4 bases and J shed 4 bases, with 18 bases lying between them.

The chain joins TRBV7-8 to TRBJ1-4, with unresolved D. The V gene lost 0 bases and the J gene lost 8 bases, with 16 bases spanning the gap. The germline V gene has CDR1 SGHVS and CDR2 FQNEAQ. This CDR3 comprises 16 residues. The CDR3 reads CASSLAAREVGEKLFF. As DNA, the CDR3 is TGTGCCAGCAGCTTAGCGGCGAGGGAAGTTGGAGAAAAACTGTTTTTT.

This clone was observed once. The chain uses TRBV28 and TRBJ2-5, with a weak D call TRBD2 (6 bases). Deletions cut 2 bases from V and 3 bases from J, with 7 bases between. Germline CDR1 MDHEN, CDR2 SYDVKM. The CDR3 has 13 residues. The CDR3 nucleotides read TGTGCCAGCAGTTTAGGCGGGAAAGAGACCCAGTACTTC. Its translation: CASSLGGKETQYF.

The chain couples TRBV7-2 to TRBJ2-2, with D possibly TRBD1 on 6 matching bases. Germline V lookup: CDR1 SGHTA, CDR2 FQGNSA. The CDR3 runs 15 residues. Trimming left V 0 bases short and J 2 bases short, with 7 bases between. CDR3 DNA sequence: TGTGCCAGCAGCTTAGCGACAGGCAACACCGGGGAGCTGTTTTTT. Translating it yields CASSLATGNTGELFF.

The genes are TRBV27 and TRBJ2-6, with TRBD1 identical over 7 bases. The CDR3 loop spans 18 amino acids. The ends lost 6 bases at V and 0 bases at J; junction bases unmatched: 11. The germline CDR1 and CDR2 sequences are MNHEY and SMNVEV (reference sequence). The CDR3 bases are TGTGCCAGCAGCTACAGACAGGGAAGGAGCTCTGGGGCCAACGTCCTGACTTTC. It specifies CASSYRQGRSSGANVLTF.

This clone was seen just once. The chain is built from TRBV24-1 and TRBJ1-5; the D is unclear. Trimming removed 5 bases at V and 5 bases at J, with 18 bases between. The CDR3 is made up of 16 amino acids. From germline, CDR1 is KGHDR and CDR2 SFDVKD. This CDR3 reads CATSGMQEGWDQPQHF. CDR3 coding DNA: TGTGCCACCAGTGGAATGCAGGAGGGATGGGATCAGCCCCAGCATTTT.

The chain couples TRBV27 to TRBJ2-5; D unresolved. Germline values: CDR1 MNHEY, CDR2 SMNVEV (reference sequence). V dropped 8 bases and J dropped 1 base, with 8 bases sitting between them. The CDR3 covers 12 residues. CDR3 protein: CASGPSQETQYF. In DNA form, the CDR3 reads TGTGCCAGCGGGCCCAGCCAAGAGACCCAGTACTTC.

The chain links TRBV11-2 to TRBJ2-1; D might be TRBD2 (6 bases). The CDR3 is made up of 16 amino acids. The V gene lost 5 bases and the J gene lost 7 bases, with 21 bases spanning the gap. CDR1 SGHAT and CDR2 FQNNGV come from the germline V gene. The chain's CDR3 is CASSVYGSPLRNEQFF. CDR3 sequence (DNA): TGTGCCAGCAGCGTATACGGGAGCCCGCTCCGGAATGAGCAGTTCTTC.

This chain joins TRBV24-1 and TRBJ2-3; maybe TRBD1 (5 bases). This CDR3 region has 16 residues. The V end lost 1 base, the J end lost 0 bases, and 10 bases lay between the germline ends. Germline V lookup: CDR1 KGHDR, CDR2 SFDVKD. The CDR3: CATSDFTGPSTDTQYF. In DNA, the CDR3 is TGTGCCACCAGTGATTTCACAGGTCCTAGCACAGATACGCAGTATTTT.

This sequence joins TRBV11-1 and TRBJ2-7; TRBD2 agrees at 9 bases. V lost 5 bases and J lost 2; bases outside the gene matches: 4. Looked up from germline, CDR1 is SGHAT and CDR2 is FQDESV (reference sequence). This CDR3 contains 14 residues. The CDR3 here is CASSTSGRPYEQYF. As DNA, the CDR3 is TGTGCCAGCAGCACTAGCGGGCGCCCCTACGAGCAGTACTTC.

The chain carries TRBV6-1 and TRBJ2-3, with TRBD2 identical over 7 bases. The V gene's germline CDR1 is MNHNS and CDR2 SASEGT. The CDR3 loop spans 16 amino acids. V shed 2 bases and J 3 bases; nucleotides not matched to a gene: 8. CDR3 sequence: CASSELAGVNTDTQYF. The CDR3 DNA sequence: TGTGCCAGCAGTGAACTTGCGGGAGTGAATACAGATACGCAGTATTTT.